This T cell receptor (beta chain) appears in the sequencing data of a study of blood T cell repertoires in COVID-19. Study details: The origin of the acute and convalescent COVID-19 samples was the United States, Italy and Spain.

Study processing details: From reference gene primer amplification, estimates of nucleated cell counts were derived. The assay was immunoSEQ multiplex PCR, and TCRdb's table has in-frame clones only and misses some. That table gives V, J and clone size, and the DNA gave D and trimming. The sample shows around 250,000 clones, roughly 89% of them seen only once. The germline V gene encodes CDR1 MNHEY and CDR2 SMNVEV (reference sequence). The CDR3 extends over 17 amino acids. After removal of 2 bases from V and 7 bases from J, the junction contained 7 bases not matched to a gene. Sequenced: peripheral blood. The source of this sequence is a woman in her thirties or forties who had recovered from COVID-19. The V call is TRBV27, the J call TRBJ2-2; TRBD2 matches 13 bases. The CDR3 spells CASSLGLAGALGGELFF. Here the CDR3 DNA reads TGTGCCAGCAGTTTAGGACTAGCGGGAGCTTTAGGCGGGGAGCTGTTTTTT.